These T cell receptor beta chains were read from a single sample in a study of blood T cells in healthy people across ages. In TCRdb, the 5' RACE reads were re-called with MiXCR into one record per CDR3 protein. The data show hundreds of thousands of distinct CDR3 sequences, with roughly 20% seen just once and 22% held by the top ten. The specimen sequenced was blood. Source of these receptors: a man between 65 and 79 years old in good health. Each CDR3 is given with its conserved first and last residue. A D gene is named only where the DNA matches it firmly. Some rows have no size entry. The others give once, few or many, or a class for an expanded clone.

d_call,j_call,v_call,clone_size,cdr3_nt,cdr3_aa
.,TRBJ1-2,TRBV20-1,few,TGCAGTGCTAGAGATCGTACCAGGCCCTATGGCTACACCTTC,CSARDRTRPYGYTF
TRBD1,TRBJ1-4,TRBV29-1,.,TGCAGCGCCGGGACAGGGGTTGACGAAAAACTGTTTTTT,CSAGTGVDEKLFF
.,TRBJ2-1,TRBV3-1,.,TGTGCCAGCAGCCAAGCTGGTACCTGGGACAATGAGCAGTTCTTC,CASSQAGTWDNEQFF
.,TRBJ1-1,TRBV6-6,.,TGTGCCAGCAGTTACTCTAGGGGATTGAACACTGAAGCTTTCTTT,CASSYSRGLNTEAFF
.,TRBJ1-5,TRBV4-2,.,TGTGCCAGCAGCCCCCTTTTGACAGGTAGCAATCAGCCCCAGCATTTT,CASSPLLTGSNQPQHF
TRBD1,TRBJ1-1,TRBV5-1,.,TGCGCCAGCAGCAACCCAGGGGGAGTGGCTGAAGCTTTCTTT,CASSNPGGVAEAFF
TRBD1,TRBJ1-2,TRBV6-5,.,TGTGCCAGCAGTTACCGAGGGACAGAAACCTATGGCTACACCTTC,CASSYRGTETYGYTF
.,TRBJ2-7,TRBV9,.,TGTGCCAGCAGCCCCCCGACGGGAGCCTACGAGCAGTACTTC,CASSPPTGAYEQYF
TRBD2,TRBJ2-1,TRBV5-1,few,TGCGCCAGCAGCTTGGCGACTAGCGGGGGAGTTGAGCAGTTCTTC,CASSLATSGGVEQFF
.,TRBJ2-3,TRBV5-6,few,TGTGCCAGCAGCTTTCCCAGGGAGGTCACAGATACGCAGTATTTT,CASSFPREVTDTQYF
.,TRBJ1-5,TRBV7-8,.,TGTGCCAGCAGCCAGGAGTTTTGGGAGGATGGCAATCAGCCCCAGCATTTT,CASSQEFWEDGNQPQHF
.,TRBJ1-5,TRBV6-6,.,TGTGCCAGCAGTTTCCCTGAGCATTTT,CASSFPEHF
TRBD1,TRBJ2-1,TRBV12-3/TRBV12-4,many,TGTGCCAGCGGGACAGTGGATGAGCAGTTCTTC,CASGTVDEQFF